This T cell receptor beta chain derives from a study of T-cell reconstitution after alpha-beta-depleted transplantation in children. Preparation of the TCRbeta library used unique molecular identifiers. TCRdb re-analysed the PCR reads in MiXCR, keeping a single row per CDR3 protein. The sample shows around 680,000 distinct CDR3 sequences, around 17% of them seen only once. The germline V gene has CDR1 SQVTM and CDR2 ANQGSEA. This CDR3 contains 14 residues. V lost 2 bases and J lost 4; bases outside the gene matches: 0. Ten or more counts support this clonotype. The chain joins TRBV29-1 to TRBJ2-1, with TRBD2 identical over 12 bases. This material consisted of PBMCs from the stem cell graft donor, taken from the stem cell graft. The sequence came from a human donor who donated a stem cell graft to a child with acute myeloid leukemia. Written as DNA, the CDR3 is TGCAGCGTTGAACTAGCGGGGGGGTACAATGAGCAGTTCTTC. It is translated as CSVELAGGYNEQFF.